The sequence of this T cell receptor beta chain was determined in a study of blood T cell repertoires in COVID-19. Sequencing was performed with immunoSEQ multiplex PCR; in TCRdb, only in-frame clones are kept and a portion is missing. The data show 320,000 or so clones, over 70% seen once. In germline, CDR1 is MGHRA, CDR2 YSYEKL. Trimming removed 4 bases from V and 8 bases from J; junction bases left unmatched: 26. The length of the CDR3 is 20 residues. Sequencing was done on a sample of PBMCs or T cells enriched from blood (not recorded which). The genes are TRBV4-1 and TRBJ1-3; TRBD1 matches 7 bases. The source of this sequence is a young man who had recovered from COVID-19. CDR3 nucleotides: TGCGCCAGCAGCCTTACAGGGCCTCTTCTCGGACAGGCCGTCGGGGACACCATATATTTT. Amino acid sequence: CASSLTGPLLGQAVGDTIYF.